These 13 T cell receptor beta chains were sequenced from one sample in a study of patients with pleural tuberculosis. MiXCR, applied by TCRdb to the reads, yields one record per CDR3 protein. This table has around 49,000 distinct CDR3 sequences, around 6.7% appearing once. The receptor set was obtained from a human donor with pleural tuberculosis.

This clonotype showed up many times. The gene calls are TRBV6-1 and TRBJ2-7; possibly TRBD1 or TRBD2 for D (5 bases each). This CDR3 region has 13 residues. From germline, CDR1 is MNHNS and CDR2 SASEGT. Trimming pared 8 bases from V and 0 bases from J, leaving 11 bases between. CDR3 in amino acids: CASRGPSSYEQYF. In nucleotides, the CDR3 is TGTGCCAGCCGGGGACCAAGCTCCTACGAGCAGTACTTC.

In its sample, this clonotype was seen many times. The CDR3 sequence: CASSFTGRNEQFF. DNA of the CDR3: TGTGCCAGCAGTTTTACAGGACGCAATGAGCAGTTCTTC. V and J are TRBV27 and TRBJ2-1; TRBD1 might be the D (5 bases). CDR3 size: 13 residues. V was clipped by 3 bases and J by 6 bases, with 9 bases between them. The germline CDR1 and CDR2 sequences are MNHEY and SMNVEV (reference sequence).

This clonotype was seen repeatedly, ten times or more. The chain uses TRBV14 and TRBJ2-7, with no clear D. This CDR3 has 13 amino acids. Trimming took off 0 bases at V and 6 bases at J, with 9 bases between the two ends. The germline V gene has CDR1 SGHDN and CDR2 FVKESK. Written as DNA, the CDR3 is TGTGCCAGCAGCCAAGATCCGACGACCGAGCAGTACTTC. This sequence encodes CASSQDPTTEQYF.

This clonotype was counted at least ten times. CDR3 sequence (DNA): TGTGCCAGTAGTATGTTCCGGACAGACAGCAATCAGCCCCAGCATTTT. Translation gives CASSMFRTDSNQPQHF. The chain uses TRBV19 and TRBJ1-5; maybe TRBD1 (6 bases). Germline V gene data show CDR1 as LNHDA and CDR2 as SQIVND (reference sequence). This CDR3 has 16 residues. The ends were cut back, 3 bases at V and 1 base at J, with 13 bases in the middle. Full variable domain (outside the CDR3, taken from reference TRBV19 and TRBJ1-5): DGGITQSPKYLFRKEGQNVTLSCEQNLNHDAMYWYRQDPGQGLRLIYYSQIVNDFQKGDIAEGYSVSREKKESFPLTVTSAQKNPTAFYLCASSMFRTDSNQPQHFGDGTRLSIL.

In this sample, this clonotype turned up many times. This chain uses TRBV11-1 with TRBJ1-4; D remains ambiguous. Germline V gene data show CDR1 as SGHAT and CDR2 as FQDESV (reference sequence). This CDR3 is 16 amino acids long. The V gene lost 1 base and the J gene lost 0 bases, with 9 bases spanning the gap. CDR3 sequence reads: CASSLGTASTNEKLFF. The DNA of the CDR3 is TGTGCCAGCAGCTTAGGGACCGCCTCAACTAATGAAAAACTGTTTTTT. The whole variable domain, filled in from reference TRBV11-1 and TRBJ1-4, reads EAEVAQSPRYKITEKSQAVAFWCDPISGHATLYWYRQILGQGPELLVQFQDESVVDDSQLPKDRFSAERLKGVDSTLKIQPAELGDSAMYLCASSLGTASTNEKLFFGSGTQLSVL.

This clonotype was seen at least ten times. This chain links TRBV7-6 with TRBJ2-1; TRBD2 is a possible D gene (5 bases). The CDR3 length is 15 residues. Looked up from germline, CDR1 is SGHVS and CDR2 is FNYEAQ. V was cut by 4 bases and J by 7 bases, with 17 bases left in between. The CDR3 loop is CASSSVPGLNNEQFF. CDR3 sequence (DNA): TGTGCCAGCAGCTCAGTCCCCGGACTGAATAATGAGCAGTTCTTC.

At least ten counts were recorded for this clonotype. This chain links TRBV2 with TRBJ2-3; D uncertain. Trimming pared 3 bases from V and 1 base from J, leaving 8 bases between. CDR1 is SNHLY, CDR2 FYNNEI, per germline. The CDR3 is 14 residues long. CDR3 amino acids: CASSEGRRTDTQYF. The CDR3 DNA is TGTGCCAGCAGTGAGGGTCGACGCACAGATACGCAGTATTTT.

Many counts were recorded for this clonotype. The chain links TRBV20-1 to TRBJ2-5; maybe TRBD2 (6 bases). This CDR3 region has 14 residues. Germline loops: CDR1 DFQATT, CDR2 SNEGSKA (reference sequence). With 4 bases removed from V and 2 bases from J, the gap between germline ends came to 14 bases. In nucleotides, the CDR3 is TGCAGTGCTAATGCCGGGAGAGGACAAGAGACCCAGTACTTC. It yields the protein CSANAGRGQETQYF.

This clonotype was recorded many times. The CDR3 nucleotides are TGTGCCAGCAGCTTAGCTATCTCTAGGGCGGGAGATACGCAGTATTTT. Its protein product is CASSLAISRAGDTQYF. This chain joins TRBV11-1 and TRBJ2-3, with D possibly TRBD2 on 5 matching bases. The CDR3 is 16 residues long. Germline V lookup: CDR1 SGHAT, CDR2 FQDESV (reference sequence). Deletions cut 0 bases from V and 5 bases from J, with 15 bases between.

Relative to its sample, this clonotype is large (0.1 to 1%). The chain combines TRBV15 with TRBJ1-1; 8 bases agree with TRBD1. CDR3 length equals 15 residues. J was trimmed by 5 bases and V by 1 base; bases with no gene match: 6. Germline assignment: CDR1 LNHNV and CDR2 YYDKDF (reference sequence). CDR3 sequence (DNA): TGTGCCACCAGCAGAGCTCCGACAGGGGAAACTGAAGCTTTCTTT. It yields the protein CATSRAPTGETEAFF.

This clonotype came up a few times. A much larger clone differs by one base, so this may be a read error. The chain is built from TRBV20-1 and TRBJ2-3, with no clear D. There are 12 residues in the CDR3. With 5 bases removed from V and 2 bases from J, the gap between germline ends came to 8 bases. The germline V gene encodes CDR1 DFQATT and CDR2 SNEGSKA (reference sequence). The CDR3 DNA reads TGCAGTGCTGGCGACAACACAGATACGCAGTATTTT. Encoded protein: CSAGDNTDTQYF.

CDR3 bases: TGTGCCAGTAGTATGTTCCGGACAGACAGCGATCGGCCCCAGCATTTT. This translates into CASSMFRTDSDRPQHF. The genes are TRBV19 and TRBJ1-5, with TRBD1 as a possible D gene (6 bases). CDR3 length: 16 residues. V was shortened by 3 bases and J by 9 bases, with 21 bases between the two germline ends. Germline V CDR1 and CDR2: LNHDA, SQIVND (reference sequence).

The chain links TRBV4-2 to TRBJ2-1; D remains ambiguous. Trimming took off 6 bases at V and 6 bases at J, with 18 bases between the two ends. The germline CDR1 and CDR2 sequences are LGHNA and YNFKEQ. The CDR3 contains 15 residues. CDR3 nucleotide sequence: TGTGCCAGCAGTGAAACTCGGAGCTCCCTCAATGAGCAGTTCTTC. Its translation: CASSETRSSLNEQFF.